This TCR beta chain was identified during a study of blood T cells in healthy people across ages. Study-wide findings and caveats: Diversity figures based on one million T cells were deemed too low. Among long-lived donors, naive CD4+ cells were more numerous and diversity higher than in aged donors.

It was with a sample-barcoded 5' primer and a J-beta primer mix that a second PCR of roughly 6 to 11 cycles was run. TCRdb itself ran the 5' RACE reads through MiXCR, one entry per CDR3 protein. The profile covers over a million distinct CDR3 sequences, with over 35% appearing a single time and about 20% taken by the ten largest. Worth noting for this clonotype: Its target is not known.

Every donor contributed approximately 10 milliliters of peripheral blood by blood draw. The total RNA that was extracted per sample amounted to at least 6 micrograms. Trimming removed 3 bases from V and 11 bases from J, with 19 bases in between. CDR3 size: 14 residues. Sequencing input: blood. The origin of this receptor is a woman aged 55 to 70 in good health. This chain joins TRBV12-3 or TRBV12-4 and TRBJ2-5; D assignment may be TRBD1 or TRBD2 (5 bases each). The CDR3 here is CASSFRLYYEGQYF. DNA of the CDR3: TGTGCCAGCAGTTTTAGGCTATACTACGAGGGGCAGTACTTC.